These 30 T cell receptor beta chains share one sample of origin, sequenced in a study of cytomegalovirus exposure and HLA in healthy donors. Researchers ran the PCR with 60 Vbeta and 13 Jbeta primers. Profiling relied on immunoSEQ multiplex PCR, and the TCRdb table lists in-frame clones only, not all of them. The sample includes approximately 170,000 clones, around 80% of them seen just once. Material: PBMCs. The receptors derive from a middle-aged man in good health and CMV-seronegative.

This clone was picked up one time. The rearrangement joins TRBV6-1 to TRBJ2-3; the match to TRBD1 covers 9 bases. The CDR3 runs 16 residues. V gave up 1 base and J gave up 4 bases; unmatched junction bases: 6. The germline V gene encodes CDR1 MNHNS and CDR2 SASEGT. The chain's CDR3 is CASSEGAGQGSDTQYF. The CDR3, as DNA: TGTGCCAGCAGTGAAGGAGCCGGACAGGGGTCAGATACGCAGTATTTT.

The chain uses TRBV9 and TRBJ1-1; no clear D gene. V was pared by 4 bases and J by 1 base, with 8 bases between. There are 13 residues in the CDR3. The germline CDR1 and CDR2 sequences are SGDLS and YYNGEE. The CDR3 DNA follows: TGTGCCAGCAGCCCCAGATGGAACACTGAAGCTTTCTTT. Encoded protein: CASSPRWNTEAFF.

This clone has more than one count but fewer than ten. The rearrangement links TRBV23-1 to TRBJ2-2; 12 nucleotides match TRBD2. TRBV23-1 is labeled an ORF, and its function is uncertain. This CDR3 is 19 amino acids long. With V trimmed by 7 bases and J by 3 bases, 15 bases remained unmatched. This chain's CDR3 is CASTKTHRRLAGDTGELFF. Written as DNA, the CDR3 is TGCGCCAGCACTAAGACCCACAGGCGACTAGCGGGAGACACCGGGGAGCTGTTTTTT.

V and J are TRBV29-1 and TRBJ1-1; the D gene is possibly TRBD1 (6 bases). From germline, CDR1 is SQVTM and CDR2 ANQGSEA. The CDR3 sequence is 11 residues long. The V end was cut by 6 bases, the J end by 6 bases, with 11 bases between. The CDR3 DNA reads as TGCAGCGTAGCAACAGGGTCTGAAGCTTTCTTT. Protein sequence: CSVATGSEAFF.

This clone has only one observation. This chain links TRBV7-2 with TRBJ1-2; D may be TRBD1 (6 bases). V lost 5 bases, J lost 0 bases, and 10 bases lay in between. The germline CDR1 and CDR2 sequences are SGHTA and FQGNSA. This CDR3 has 14 amino acids. The DNA for the CDR3 is TGTGCCAGCAGCCTAAGGACAGCTAACTATGGCTACACCTTC. This encodes CASSLRTANYGYTF.

V and J are TRBV20-1 and TRBJ1-2; D gene uncertain. Germline CDR1 is DFQATT and CDR2 is SNEGSKA (reference sequence). The length of the CDR3 is 11 residues. V was pared by 5 bases and J by 6 bases, with 10 bases between. CDR3 nucleotides: TGCAGTGCTGGCCCGGGAGATGGCTACACCTTC. It codes for CSAGPGDGYTF.

This clone was counted between two and nine times. J is TRBJ1-4 and V is TRBV7-2, with 9 bases matching TRBD1. The V segment lost 5 bases and the J segment 5 bases; nucleotides outside the gene matches: 12. The CDR3 is made up of 17 amino acids. The germline V gene encodes CDR1 SGHTA and CDR2 FQGNSA. The CDR3 bases are TGTGCCAGCAGCCCCAGACCTACAGGGGGCGCGAATGAAAAACTGTTTTTT. It yields the protein CASSPRPTGGANEKLFF.

This chain links TRBV4-1 with TRBJ2-3; 9 bases map to TRBD2. Germline lookup yields CDR1 MGHRA and CDR2 YSYEKL. The V and J ends lost 2 bases and 6 bases, in that order; junction bases with no gene match: 15. This CDR3 spans 18 amino acids. CDR3 DNA: TGCGCCAGCAGCCAACCAATACTAGCGGGCGGCCGGGGGGATACGCAGTATTTT. As protein: CASSQPILAGGRGDTQYF.

The CDR3 DNA reads as TGTGCCAGCAGTCCCGGGACAGCTTTTCTCTCTGGAAACACCATATATTTT. Residues: CASSPGTAFLSGNTIYF. V and J are TRBV7-9 and TRBJ1-3; 7 nucleotides align to TRBD1. The CDR3 extends over 17 amino acids. V gave up 6 bases and J gave up 0 bases; unmatched junction bases: 11. CDR1 is SEHNR, CDR2 FQNEAQ, per germline (reference sequence).

The gene calls are TRBV11-3 and TRBJ2-1; 12 bases match TRBD2. Trimming at V came to 5 bases and at J to 4 bases, leaving 3 bases not matched to a gene. Germline V gene data show CDR1 as SGHNT and CDR2 as YENEEA. The CDR3 spans 15 residues. The CDR3 coding sequence is TGTGCCAGCAGCCCGGGACTAGCGGGTTACAATGAGCAGTTCTTC. Amino acid sequence: CASSPGLAGYNEQFF. Together with reference TRBV11-3 and TRBJ2-1, the CDR3 gives the full variable domain: EAGVVQSPRYKIIEKKQPVAFWCNPISGHNTLYWYLQNLGQGPELLIRYENEEAVDDSQLPKDRFSAERLKGVDSTLKIQPAELGDSAVYLCASSPGLAGYNEQFFGPGTRLTVL.

The chain joins TRBV18 to TRBJ2-7, with TRBD2 matching over 13 bases. CDR3 length equals 15 residues. Germline V gives CDR1 KGHSH, CDR2 LQKENI. With V trimmed by 5 bases and J by 4 bases, 5 bases remained unmatched. The CDR3, as DNA: TGTGCCAGCTCAGCTTGGACTAGCGGGAGTTACGAGCAGTACTTC. Translated, it gives CASSAWTSGSYEQYF.

Only a few counts were recorded for this clone. The V call is TRBV5-6, the J call TRBJ1-1; weak D call: TRBD1 (6 bases). Per the germline V gene, CDR1 is SGHDT and CDR2 is YYEEEE. V gave up 6 bases and J gave up 4 bases, with 13 bases separating them. The CDR3 loop spans 13 amino acids. CDR3 sequence reads: CASTLIGGTEAFF. The CDR3 nucleotides are TGTGCCAGCACCTTAATAGGGGGCACTGAAGCTTTCTTT.

Remarks on this clone: This CDR3 is also generated by other DNA sequences in the sample. The rearrangement uses TRBV19 and TRBJ2-1, with TRBD2 matching over 8 bases. The CDR3 sequence is 15 residues long. The junction had 3 bases not matched to a gene; V was cut back by 3 bases and J by 2 bases. Germline loops: CDR1 LNHDA, CDR2 SQIVND (reference sequence). The chain's CDR3 is CASSIRGGTYNEQFF. The CDR3, as DNA: TGTGCCAGTAGTATCCGGGGGGGGACCTACAATGAGCAGTTCTTC.

This clone has just a few counts. This sequence joins TRBV5-1 and TRBJ2-3; D perhaps matches TRBD2 (5 bases). Trimming cost V 4 bases and J 0 bases, with 12 bases left between them. Germline V gene data show CDR1 as SGHRS and CDR2 as YFSETQ. The CDR3 has 15 amino acids. The CDR3 DNA reads TGCGCCAGCAGCCAAGAGCGGTCTAGCACAGATACGCAGTATTTT. Encoded protein: CASSQERSSTDTQYF.

The chain couples TRBV6-1 to TRBJ1-5; D remains ambiguous. The CDR3 totals 15 residues. Trimming took 6 bases from V and 1 from J, leaving 13 bases between them. Germline CDR1 is MNHNS and CDR2 is SASEGT. The CDR3 loop is CASSPTDGSNQPQHF. For the CDR3, the DNA is TGTGCCAGCAGCCCGACTGATGGGAGCAATCAGCCCCAGCATTTT.

The chain combines TRBV28 with TRBJ2-7; the match to TRBD1 covers 8 bases. From germline, CDR1 is MDHEN and CDR2 SYDVKM. The J segment lost 2 bases and the V segment lost 3 bases, leaving 3 bases of the junction unmatched. The CDR3 contains 14 residues. CDR3: CASSFPGGPYEQYF. Written as DNA, the CDR3 is TGTGCCAGCAGTTTTCCAGGGGGCCCCTACGAGCAGTACTTC.

The gene calls are TRBV7-8 and TRBJ1-1, with D possibly being TRBD1 (6 bases). Germline values: CDR1 SGHVS, CDR2 FQNEAQ. This CDR3 contains 13 residues. With 0 bases removed from V and 8 bases from J, the gap between germline ends came to 10 bases. CDR3 in amino acids: CASSLAPTGEAFF. In nucleotides, the CDR3 is TGTGCCAGCAGCTTAGCCCCCACAGGGGAAGCTTTCTTT.

This chain uses TRBV5-1 with TRBJ2-1; 13 bases map to TRBD2. This CDR3 has 15 amino acids. Germline CDR1 and CDR2: SGHRS and YFSETQ. J lost 7 bases, V lost 3 bases, and 4 bases had no gene match. CDR3 loop: CASSSGTSGKNEQFF. Here the CDR3 DNA reads TGCGCCAGCAGCTCCGGGACTAGCGGGAAAAATGAGCAGTTCTTC. Full variable domain (remainder filled in from reference TRBV5-1 and TRBJ2-1): KAGVTQTPRYLIKTRGQQVTLSCSPISGHRSVSWYQQTPGQGLQFLFEYFSETQRNKGNFPGRFSGRQFSNSRSEMNVSTLELGDSALYLCASSSGTSGKNEQFFGPGTRLTVL.

The rearrangement links TRBV30 to TRBJ2-1; the match to TRBD2 covers 8 bases. The germline V gene encodes CDR1 GTSNPN and CDR2 SVGIG (reference sequence). V shed 1 base, J shed 14 bases, and the junction held 10 bases outside the gene matches. The CDR3 sequence is 13 residues long. In DNA, the CDR3 is TGTGCCTGGAGTGGGTCGGGAGGGCTGTTCAAGTTCTTC. Protein sequence: CAWSGSGGLFKFF.

This clone appeared a few times. The rearrangement uses TRBV6-6 and TRBJ2-7, with TRBD1 as a possible D gene (6 bases). Germline loops: CDR1 MNHNY, CDR2 SVGAGI (reference sequence). Trimming removed 5 bases at V and 0 bases at J, with 11 bases between. The CDR3 totals 14 residues. The CDR3 nucleotides read TGTGCCAGCAGTCTTCCACAGGGCTCCTACGAGCAGTACTTC. It specifies CASSLPQGSYEQYF.

There are a few counts of this clone. The chain joins TRBV5-4 to TRBJ1-1; tentative D call: TRBD1 (5 bases). V shed 6 bases and J shed 4 bases, with 19 bases lying between them. The CDR3 length is 15 residues. CDR1 and CDR2 (germline): SGHNT, YYREEE (reference sequence). As DNA, the CDR3 is TGTGCCAGCAACCCCACTGTCGGGGGTAGCACTGAAGCTTTCTTT. Translation: CASNPTVGGSTEAFF.

The chain recombines TRBV28 with TRBJ2-1, with D uncertain. This CDR3 has 11 residues. Trimming left V 5 bases short and J 10 bases short, with 9 bases between. Germline V gene lookup returns CDR1 MDHEN and CDR2 SYDVKM. Here the CDR3 DNA reads TGTGCCAGCAGTCGTGGCGGCGAGCAGTTCTTC. The encoded protein is CASSRGGEQFF.

This chain connects TRBV4-1 to TRBJ1-2; 7 bases are a match to TRBD1. Germline CDR1 is MGHRA and CDR2 is YSYEKL. The CDR3 has 16 amino acids. Trimming cost V 4 bases and J 0 bases; bases outside gene matches: 8. In DNA form, the CDR3 reads TGCGCCAGCAGCCCAGTCAGGACAGGAGCTAACTATGGCTACACCTTC. Its translation: CASSPVRTGANYGYTF.

The chain employs TRBV11-2 and TRBJ1-2, with TRBD1 identical over 10 bases. After removal of 5 bases from V and 4 bases from J, the junction contained 10 bases not matched to a gene. The germline V gene encodes CDR1 SGHAT and CDR2 FQNNGV. The CDR3 is made up of 16 amino acids. The CDR3 region has the DNA TGTGCCAGCAGCCTTAGACAGGGGGCACCTCTCTATGGCTACACCTTC. This gives the protein CASSLRQGAPLYGYTF.

This sequence joins TRBV6-5 and TRBJ1-6, with 9 bases aligning to TRBD1. Germline V gene sequence: CDR1 MNHEY, CDR2 SVGAGI. The CDR3 consists of 15 residues. V shed 5 bases and J 8 bases; nucleotides not matched to a gene: 7. The CDR3 nucleotides read TGTGCCAGCAGTACCCCCCGGGACAGGGATTCACCCCTCCACTTT. This gives the protein CASSTPRDRDSPLHF.

Remarks on this clone: The germline gene is not matched at one end of the junction; a read error may be the cause. The gene calls are TRBV7-2 and TRBJ2-1, with a possible D match to TRBD2 (5 bases). Germline V gene data show CDR1 as SGHTA and CDR2 as FQGNSA. CDR3 length equals 12 residues. The CDR3 loop reads CASSLARGEQFF. The CDR3 DNA reads TGTGCCAGCAGTTTAGCGAGAGGTGAGCAGTTCTTC.

The chain employs TRBV19 and TRBJ2-7; 10 nucleotides agree with TRBD2. The CDR3 runs to 16 residues. Looked up from germline, CDR1 is LNHDA and CDR2 is SQIVND (reference sequence). V trimming: 5 bases; J trimming: 5 bases; junction bases outside the gene matches: 12. The CDR3: CASSDLAGASFDEQYF. CDR3 sequence (DNA): TGTGCCAGTAGTGACCTAGCGGGAGCGAGTTTCGACGAGCAGTACTTC.

In its sample, this clone was seen a few times. This chain links TRBV28 with TRBJ1-4; no clear D. The CDR3 contains 14 residues. Trimming cost V 4 bases and J 0 bases, with 6 bases left between them. Germline V gene lookup returns CDR1 MDHEN and CDR2 SYDVKM. DNA for the CDR3: TGTGCCAGCAGTTCCGGTGCAACTAATGAAAAACTGTTTTTT. Encoded protein: CASSSGATNEKLFF. The full variable domain, with the rest looked up from reference TRBV28 and TRBJ1-4, is DVKVTQSSRYLVKRTGEKVFLECVQDMDHENMFWYRQDPGLGLRLIYFSYDVKMKEKGDIPEGYSVSREKKERFSLILESASTNQTSMYLCASSSGATNEKLFFGSGTQLSVL.

The chain employs TRBV7-9 and TRBJ2-2; 8 bases are a match to TRBD2. Germline CDR1 SEHNR, CDR2 FQNEAQ (reference sequence). The CDR3 length is 17 residues. V shed 2 bases, J shed 6 bases, and the junction held 11 bases outside the gene matches. CDR3 nucleotides: TGTGCCAGCAGCTTATCAGGAGGACTAGCCTATGCCGGGGAGCTGTTTTTT. It translates to CASSLSGGLAYAGELFF.

This clone showed up just a few times. V usage is TRBV5-1 and J usage is TRBJ2-1; 7 nucleotides line up with TRBD2. The CDR3 is 14 amino acids. V shed 0 bases and J 7 bases; nucleotides not matched to a gene: 4. Germline loops: CDR1 SGHRS, CDR2 YFSETQ. This CDR3 is CASSLAGGANEQFF. For the CDR3, the DNA is TGCGCCAGCAGCTTGGCGGGAGGAGCTAATGAGCAGTTCTTC.